This T cell receptor beta chain is drawn from a study of cytomegalovirus exposure and HLA in healthy donors. The wider study: In a later analysis, it was reported that the 110 or so validation repertoires had been produced on the same platform as the 500 to 750 repertoires belonging to the first cohort. Study-level points and caveats: According to reports, the classifier identified cytomegalovirus status with high specificity and sensitivity. Cytomegalovirus association was listed for approximately 160 TCR beta chains.

As concerns this clone: What it binds is not known.

The assay was immunoSEQ multiplex PCR, and TCRdb's table has in-frame clones only and misses some. The sample lists about 88,000 clones; roughly 80% were seen once. The CDR3 has 14 amino acids. V was shortened by 1 base and J by 4 bases, with 10 bases between the two germline ends. Germline V gene data show CDR1 as LGHNA and CDR2 as YSLEER. The origin of this receptor is a woman younger than 35 in good health and CMV-seropositive. The J gene is TRBJ1-1, the V gene TRBV4-3; D remains unclear. The specimen was PBMCs. Written as DNA, the CDR3 is TGCGCCAGCAGCCAAGCGTTGTGGGCCACTGAAGCTTTCTTT. Translation: CASSQALWATEAFF.